This T cell receptor beta chain stems from a study of immune evolution from preneoplasia to lung adenocarcinoma listed by TCRdb under 2021. Regarding the study in general: Immune contexture across lung adenocarcinoma precursors and invasive adenocarcinoma was profiled using immune gene expression, TCR sequencing and multiplex immunofluorescence. The overall cohort was made up of fewer than 70 patients with pulmonary nodules who had surgical resection. Resected precursor lesions (AAH, AIS, MIA) and invasive adenocarcinomas were compared with paired morphologically normal lung tissue. The TCR sequencing data were obtained from more than 45 patients. POLYSOLVER was used to infer Class I HLA alleles from exome data, while LOHHLA was used to detect allele-specific HLA loss. The study reported that fewer than 130 samples were used for TCR sequencing. The sample size depended on which specimens were available, not on a prior power calculation. Whole exome sequencing and methylation data from the same cohort of nodules were integrated with the immune data. The investigation overall reported the following: Because all patients came from Japan and China, whether the findings apply to Western populations was uncertain. Top T cell clone frequencies were highest in normal lung and appeared to decrease progressively from AAH through AIS, MIA and invasive adenocarcinoma. The highest clonality was observed in normal lung, whereas higher T cell density and diversity but lower clonality appeared to be present in later-stage lesions. The findings reflected association rather than direct causation, and larger cohorts with long-term follow-up and longitudinal biopsies were considered necessary.

TCR beta CDR3 regions were sequenced from DNA using the immunoSEQ hsTCRbeta Kit. Concerning the study's data processing: The ImmunoSEQ Analyzer was used to analyse the TCR sequencing data. T cell clonality was defined as 1 minus Pielou's evenness, calculated on productive rearrangements. T cell diversity was measured with the inverse Simpson index on productive templates. T cell density was defined as TCR beta template counts normalized to usable DNA, with usable DNA estimated by amplification and sequencing of housekeeping genes. Two-sided Kruskal-Wallis tests were used to compare TCR metrics across histologic stages. The immuneACCESS repertoire file appears here via TCRdb, limited to in-frame rearrangements. These files lack a portion of the clones; in checked studies, under half of the deficit traces to unresolved V genes, and the cause of the others is not known. V and J calls plus clone size are reproduced from that table; the DNA served to infer D and trimming. The sample contains 8,800 or so clones, around 84% of them found a single time. 6% to 8% of the sample is held by the ten biggest clonotypes.

Of note for this clone: The specificity of this receptor is unknown. Base-call qualities are not available, and no considerably larger clone is one nucleotide away.

The CDR3, from cysteine to phenylalanine, totals 18 residues. Only the CDR3 DNA stays, 54 bases, in frame from base 1. V has 5 bases trimmed and J has 1 base trimmed; junction bases matching no gene number 10. CDR1 and CDR2 are read off the germline V gene as SGHVS and FNYEAQ. Resection was performed on patients in Japan or China between the mid-2010s and the late 2010s. The histologic diagnosis of each case was independently confirmed on H&E slides by two lung cancer pathologists. The AllPrep DNA/RNA FFPE Kit was used to isolate DNA from FFPE tissue. Sequencing input: FFPE adjacent normal lung tissue. This sequence uses TRBV7-6 and TRBJ2-3; a stretch of 12 junction bases matches TRBD2. The source of this sequence is a person aged 70 to 85 with lung adenocarcinoma. The CDR3 protein is CASSPQTSGSGGTDTQYF. The DNA reads as follows: TGTGCCAGCAGCCCCCAGACTAGCGGGAGTGGGGGCACAGATACGCAGTATTTT.